Given below is one T cell receptor (beta chain) in context. The data belong to a study of blood T cell repertoires in COVID-19. Germline CDR1 reads MNHEY; CDR2 reads SVGEGT. The V and J ends lost 6 bases and 2 bases respectively, with 11 bases between them. CDR3 length equals 14 residues. The protocol was immunoSEQ multiplex PCR, while the TCRdb copy is restricted to in-frame clones and leaves out a portion. Of roughly 440,000 clones listed, around 88% are singletons. The receptor was derived from a woman in her fifties or sixties with COVID-19, enrolled during active disease. The sequenced material came from peripheral blood. The chain combines TRBV6-2 or TRBV6-3 with TRBJ1-5, with D unresolved. Written as DNA, the CDR3 is TGTGCCAGCAGCCCTGCAGGCCGCAATCAGCCCCAGCATTTT. It codes for CASSPAGRNQPQHF.